The 32 T cell receptor beta chains given below trace back to one sample, sequenced in a study of early T cells in non-severe SARS-CoV-2 infection. In TCRdb, the 5' RACE reads were re-called with MiXCR into one record per CDR3 protein. The repertoire holds 50,000 to 55,000 distinct CDR3 sequences, with about a tenth as singletons. The specimen sequenced was whole blood. These TCRs come from an adult who was a healthcare worker with PCR-confirmed SARS-CoV-2 infection or an uninfected control (not recorded which).

This clonotype was seen repeatedly, ten times or more. CDR3 region: CASSHGTAGDEQFF. Written as DNA, the CDR3 is TGTGCCAGCAGCCATGGGACAGCAGGGGATGAGCAGTTCTTC. This chain joins TRBV4-2 and TRBJ2-1; 7 bases align to TRBD1. CDR3 length equals 14 residues. Per germline, CDR1 LGHNA and CDR2 YNFKEQ. Trimming cost V 3 bases and J 8 bases; bases outside gene matches: 7.

This clonotype was detected ten times or more. The V call is TRBV2, the J call TRBJ1-5; D is possibly TRBD1 (5 bases). CDR1 SNHLY and CDR2 FYNNEI come from the germline V gene. The CDR3 spans 13 residues. Trimming left V 6 bases short and J 9 bases short, with 15 bases between. The CDR3 region has the DNA TGTGCCAGCAGGCAGGGTTCGGGCGGGCCCCAGCATTTT. It encodes CASRQGSGGPQHF.

This clonotype came up many times. This chain connects TRBV7-8 to TRBJ2-3; TRBD1 might be the D (5 bases). Germline V gene lookup returns CDR1 SGHVS and CDR2 FQNEAQ. The CDR3 has 14 amino acids. Trimming left V 5 bases short and J 4 bases short, with 13 bases between. The CDR3 region is CASSPQGSPDTQYF. CDR3 coding DNA: TGTGCCAGCAGCCCCCAGGGATCCCCAGATACGCAGTATTTT. Based on the CDR3 plus reference TRBV7-8 and TRBJ2-3, the full variable domain is GAGVSQSPRYKVAKRGQDVALRCDPISGHVSLFWYQQALGQGPEFLTYFQNEAQLDKSGLPSDRFFAERPEGSVSTLKIQRTQQEDSAVYLCASSPQGSPDTQYFGPGTRLTVL.

There are many counts of this clonotype. The rearrangement links TRBV11-3 to TRBJ1-1; tentative D call: TRBD1 (5 bases). Trimming removed 1 base from V and 5 bases from J, with 11 bases in between. The germline V gene has CDR1 SGHNT and CDR2 YENEEA. The CDR3 has 14 amino acids. CDR3 in DNA: TGTGCCAGCAGCTTAGGGGGCGGCGGTACTGAAGCTTTCTTT. This translates into CASSLGGGGTEAFF.

This clonotype was counted many times. J is TRBJ2-1 and V is TRBV6-2 or TRBV6-3; D possibly corresponds to TRBD2 (6 bases). Germline values: CDR1 MNHEY, CDR2 SVGEGT. The CDR3 has 14 residues. The ends were cut back, 4 bases at V and 6 bases at J, with 13 bases in the middle. The DNA of the CDR3 is TGTGCCAGCAGTTCCCGGCGGGGAAGCAATGAGCAGTTCTTC. It yields the protein CASSSRRGSNEQFF.

This clonotype was seen more than once but under ten times. In DNA, the CDR3 is TGCAGTGCCCCTCGGGCCGCTAGCGGGAATGAGCAGTTCTTC. Amino acid sequence: CSAPRAASGNEQFF. This sequence joins TRBV20-1 and TRBJ2-1, with 8 positions matching TRBD2. This CDR3 comprises 14 residues. Germline values: CDR1 DFQATT, CDR2 SNEGSKA (reference sequence). V trimming: 6 bases; J trimming: 7 bases; junction bases outside the gene matches: 11.

This clonotype was recorded at least ten times. The chain combines TRBV5-1 with TRBJ2-1; no clear D gene. The CDR3 runs 14 residues. The V end was cut by 0 bases, the J end by 7 bases, with 11 bases between. The germline V gene encodes CDR1 SGHRS and CDR2 YFSETQ. CDR3: CASSLESHRNEQFF. CDR3 nucleotides: TGCGCCAGCAGCTTGGAGTCCCATCGGAATGAGCAGTTCTTC.

This clonotype was recorded at least ten times. The rearrangement uses TRBV12-3 or TRBV12-4 and TRBJ2-5; TRBD2 aligns across 10 bases. The CDR3 covers 16 residues. The V and J ends lost 1 base and 5 bases, in that order; junction bases with no gene match: 7. The chain's CDR3 is CASSLVSGRAEETQYF. Written as DNA, the CDR3 is TGTGCCAGCAGTTTAGTGAGCGGGAGGGCCGAGGAGACCCAGTACTTC.

The chain is built from TRBV7-2 and TRBJ2-3; TRBD1 aligns across 7 bases. There are 15 residues in the CDR3. V was pared by 5 bases and J by 1 base, with 6 bases of the junction left unmatched. Germline V lookup: CDR1 SGHTA, CDR2 FQGNSA. Here the CDR3 reads CASSERQGRTDTQYF. The CDR3 region has the DNA TGTGCCAGCAGCGAGCGACAGGGTCGCACAGATACGCAGTATTTT.

This clonotype occurred a few times. CDR3 protein: CASSLVGGRAVDTQYF. CDR3 coding DNA: TGTGCCAGCAGCTTAGTTGGCGGGAGGGCCGTAGATACGCAGTATTTT. The chain combines TRBV7-6 with TRBJ2-3, with TRBD2 matching over 9 bases. CDR3 size: 16 residues. Per the germline V gene, CDR1 is SGHVS and CDR2 is FNYEAQ. The V gene end was trimmed by 1 base and the J gene end by 5 bases; junction bases not matched to a gene: 7. The full variable domain, rest sourced from reference TRBV7-6 and TRBJ2-3, is GAGVSQSPRYKVTKRGQDVALRCDPISGHVSLYWYRQALGQGPEFLTYFNYEAQQDKSGLPNDRFSAERPEGSISTLTIQRTEQRDSAMYRCASSLVGGRAVDTQYFGPGTRLTVL.

This clonotype was seen more than once but under ten times. The V gene is TRBV28, the J gene TRBJ2-5; D ambiguous. The ends were cut back, 3 bases at V and 3 bases at J, with 8 bases in the middle. CDR1 is MDHEN, CDR2 SYDVKM, per germline. The CDR3 extends over 13 amino acids. CDR3: CASSFVSEETQYF. The CDR3 DNA reads as TGTGCCAGCAGTTTCGTCTCGGAAGAGACCCAGTACTTC.

The rearrangement links TRBV7-2 to TRBJ2-7; 7 bases agree with TRBD2. This CDR3 has 15 residues. Trimming at V came to 1 base and at J to 0 bases, leaving 3 bases not matched to a gene. Germline V gives CDR1 SGHTA, CDR2 FQGNSA. The CDR3 DNA reads TGTGCCAGCAGCTTAGACCTAGCGGTCTCCTACGAGCAGTACTTC. Translating gives CASSLDLAVSYEQYF.

J is TRBJ2-2 and V is TRBV29-1; D remains ambiguous. Germline V gene sequence: CDR1 SQVTM, CDR2 ANQGSEA. This CDR3 region has 13 residues. V lost 7 bases and J 5 bases, leaving 14 bases between the germline ends. CDR3 in amino acids: CSAITGGTGELFF. The CDR3 DNA is TGCAGCGCCATCACGGGCGGAACCGGGGAGCTGTTTTTT.

This clonotype appeared many times. This sequence joins TRBV29-1 and TRBJ2-5; D call uncertain. The CDR3 runs to 12 residues. Trimming shortened V by 3 bases and J by 2 bases, and 7 bases separated the two germline ends. Germline values: CDR1 SQVTM, CDR2 ANQGSEA. The CDR3 is CSVDRTQETQYF. The CDR3 DNA is TGCAGCGTTGACCGCACACAAGAGACCCAGTACTTC. The full variable domain, its missing parts supplied by reference TRBV29-1 and TRBJ2-5, is SAVISQKPSRDICQRGTSLTIQCQVDSQVTMMFWYRQQPGQSLTLIATANQGSEATYESGFVIDKFPISRPNLTFSTLTVSNMSPEDSSIYLCSVDRTQETQYFGPGTRLLVL.

The chain recombines TRBV18 with TRBJ2-7, with 11 nucleotides matching TRBD2. CDR1 KGHSH and CDR2 LQKENI come from the germline V gene. This CDR3 region has 18 residues. After removal of 1 base from V and 2 bases from J, the junction contained 10 bases not matched to a gene. Here the CDR3 DNA reads TGTGCCAGCTCACCACACGTTAGCGGGAGGGCCGGCACCTACGAGCAGTACTTC. The encoded protein is CASSPHVSGRAGTYEQYF.

This clonotype has a handful of counts. V and J are TRBV5-1 and TRBJ2-7; D may be TRBD1 or TRBD2 (5 bases each). V was shortened by 4 bases and J by 2 bases, with 13 bases between the two germline ends. CDR1 is SGHRS, CDR2 YFSETQ, per germline. CDR3 length equals 14 residues. CDR3 DNA: TGCGCCAGCAGCCCAAGGGACCGTGCCTACGAGCAGTACTTC. This codes for CASSPRDRAYEQYF.

This rearrangement joins TRBV7-9 to TRBJ2-5; the D is unclear. The CDR3 is 14 residues long. Per germline, CDR1 SEHNR and CDR2 FQNEAQ (reference sequence). Trimming left V 1 base short and J 1 base short, with 7 bases between. This chain's CDR3 is CASSLGTVQETQYF. The CDR3 DNA reads as TGTGCCAGCAGCTTAGGAACAGTCCAAGAGACCCAGTACTTC.

In this sample, this clonotype turned up many times. This sequence joins TRBV7-2 and TRBJ2-3, with 11 positions matching TRBD2. Trimming cost V 0 bases and J 5 bases; bases outside gene matches: 7. This CDR3 is built from 17 residues. Germline values: CDR1 SGHTA, CDR2 FQGNSA. CDR3 bases: TGTGCCAGCAGCTTAGCCCTCCTAGCGGGAGGTAGAGATACGCAGTATTTT. It encodes CASSLALLAGGRDTQYF.

At least ten counts were recorded for this clonotype. V gene TRBV7-8 combines with J gene TRBJ2-1; a possible D gene is TRBD1 (6 bases). The CDR3 sequence is 13 residues long. V was cut by 3 bases and J by 12 bases, with 15 bases left in between. The germline V gene has CDR1 SGHVS and CDR2 FQNEAQ. The CDR3 region has the DNA TGTGCCAGCAGCTTTCCAGGGGTTGCTGGGCAGTTCTTC. Amino acid sequence: CASSFPGVAGQFF.

In its sample, this clonotype was seen many times. This chain connects TRBV20-1 to TRBJ2-7, with 9 bases identical to TRBD1. The ends lost 6 bases at V and 4 bases at J; junction bases unmatched: 4. The CDR3 runs 12 residues. Germline V CDR1 and CDR2: DFQATT, SNEGSKA (reference sequence). The chain's CDR3 is CSASDRGYEQYF. The CDR3, as DNA: TGCAGTGCGTCGGACAGGGGTTACGAGCAGTACTTC.

This clonotype was counted many times. The rearrangement uses TRBV7-2 and TRBJ2-7; D remains ambiguous. CDR1 and CDR2 (germline): SGHTA, FQGNSA. CDR3 length: 14 residues. Trimming left V 3 bases short and J 0 bases short, with 9 bases between. The CDR3 DNA sequence: TGTGCCAGCAGCTTGGAACAGAGCTCCTACGAGCAGTACTTC. It translates to CASSLEQSSYEQYF.

In this sample, this clonotype turned up a few times. The chain links TRBV20-1 to TRBJ2-7; 9 bases align to TRBD1. The germline gives CDR1 DFQATT, CDR2 SNEGSKA (reference sequence). V shed 1 base and J 4 bases; nucleotides not matched to a gene: 5. This CDR3 has 14 amino acids. CDR3 DNA: TGCAGTGCTAGAGCTAACGGACAGGGGTACGAGCAGTACTTC. Translated, it gives CSARANGQGYEQYF.

The table lists this clonotype with many counts. This chain uses TRBV10-3 with TRBJ1-1; D gene unclear. Trimming stripped 3 bases from V and 1 base from J, with 6 bases between. Per germline, CDR1 ENHRY and CDR2 SYGVKD. CDR3 length equals 13 residues. The CDR3, as DNA: TGTGCCATCAGTGAACAGACGAACACTGAAGCTTTCTTT. It encodes CAISEQTNTEAFF.

This clonotype has at least ten counts. The chain employs TRBV20-1 and TRBJ2-5; D possibly corresponds to TRBD2 (7 bases). Germline values: CDR1 DFQATT, CDR2 SNEGSKA (reference sequence). This CDR3 is built from 11 residues. V shed 5 bases and J shed 5 bases, with 9 bases lying between them. The CDR3 region is CSAGRGETQYF. The DNA for the CDR3 is TGCAGTGCTGGGAGGGGGGAGACCCAGTACTTC.

The chain has TRBV29-1 and TRBJ2-7; TRBD1 matches 8 bases. Germline V gene data show CDR1 as SQVTM and CDR2 as ANQGSEA. The CDR3 sequence is 12 residues long. Written as DNA, the CDR3 is TGCAGTGTGGGGACAGGCCCTGGGGAGCAGTACTTC. This sequence encodes CSVGTGPGEQYF.

This clonotype has a count of ten or more. This chain's CDR3 is CASRGLDRSYGYTF. The CDR3 coding sequence is TGTGCCAGCAGGGGATTGGACAGGAGCTATGGCTACACCTTC. The V gene is TRBV28, the J gene TRBJ1-2, with TRBD1 matching 7 bases. The germline V gene has CDR1 MDHEN and CDR2 SYDVKM. Unmatched junction bases numbered 8, after V lost 6 bases and J lost 4 bases. The CDR3 has 14 residues.

This clonotype came up a few times. The J gene is TRBJ2-5, the V gene TRBV27; D unresolved. CDR3 length equals 10 residues. Trimming cost V 10 bases and J 3 bases, with 6 bases left between them. The V gene's germline CDR1 is MNHEY and CDR2 SMNVEV (reference sequence). The CDR3 sequence is CAIDKETQYF. The DNA for the CDR3 is TGTGCCATCGACAAAGAGACCCAGTACTTC.

The V and J genes are TRBV25-1 and TRBJ2-7; 7 bases align to TRBD2. Germline CDR1 reads MGHDK; CDR2 reads SYGVNS. The CDR3 is 14 amino acids. V gave up 4 bases and J gave up 3 bases; unmatched junction bases: 6. The chain's CDR3 is CASSVGLDYYEQYF. CDR3 sequence (DNA): TGTGCCAGCAGTGTCGGACTAGACTACTACGAGCAGTACTTC.

The rearrangement links TRBV6-5 to TRBJ2-7, with 8 nucleotides matching TRBD2. CDR1 is MNHEY and CDR2 is SVGAGI in the germline V gene. V gave up 5 bases and J gave up 2 bases; unmatched junction bases: 5. This CDR3 spans 14 amino acids. CDR3: CASSPTSGTYEQYF. The CDR3 DNA follows: TGTGCCAGCAGTCCAACTAGCGGAACCTACGAGCAGTACTTC.

This clonotype has ten or more counts. The CDR3 reads CASSPITGTDYGYTF. The CDR3 DNA reads as TGTGCCAGCAGCCCGATCACCGGGACAGATTATGGCTACACCTTC. V is TRBV12-3 or TRBV12-4 and J is TRBJ1-2; 7 bases are a match to TRBD1. The length of the CDR3 is 15 residues. Trimming cost V 6 bases and J 5 bases; bases outside gene matches: 12.

Ten or more counts support this clonotype. This rearrangement joins TRBV24-1 to TRBJ2-2; no firm D call. V dropped 2 bases and J dropped 5 bases, with 8 bases sitting between them. CDR3 length equals 14 residues. Germline CDR1 is KGHDR and CDR2 is SFDVKD. Here the CDR3 reads CATSDYDLTGELFF. The CDR3 DNA follows: TGTGCCACCAGTGATTATGATTTGACCGGGGAGCTGTTTTTT.

This clonotype was detected a few times. The V and J genes are TRBV29-1 and TRBJ2-1, with TRBD2 identical over 10 bases. From germline, CDR1 is SQVTM and CDR2 ANQGSEA. V gave up 3 bases and J gave up 10 bases; unmatched junction bases: 9. This CDR3 spans 14 amino acids. DNA of the CDR3: TGCAGCGTTGATCCCAGCGGGAGGGCGTGGGAGCAGTTCTTC. Protein product: CSVDPSGRAWEQFF.